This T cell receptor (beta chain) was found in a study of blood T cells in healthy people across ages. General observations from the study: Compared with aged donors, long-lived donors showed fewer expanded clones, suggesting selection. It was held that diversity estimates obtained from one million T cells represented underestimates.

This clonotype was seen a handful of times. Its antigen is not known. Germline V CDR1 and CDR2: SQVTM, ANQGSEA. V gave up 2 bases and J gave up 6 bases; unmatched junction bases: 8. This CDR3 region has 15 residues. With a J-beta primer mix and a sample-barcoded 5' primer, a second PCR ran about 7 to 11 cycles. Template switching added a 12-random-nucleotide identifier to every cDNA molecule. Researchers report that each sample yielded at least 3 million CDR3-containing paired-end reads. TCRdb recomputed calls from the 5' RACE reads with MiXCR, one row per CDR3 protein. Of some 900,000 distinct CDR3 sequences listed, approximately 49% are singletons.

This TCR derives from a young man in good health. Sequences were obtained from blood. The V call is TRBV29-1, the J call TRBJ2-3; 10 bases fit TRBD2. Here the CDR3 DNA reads TGCAGCGTTGAACACACTAGCGGGGAGGGGGATACGCAGTATTTT. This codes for CSVEHTSGEGDTQYF.